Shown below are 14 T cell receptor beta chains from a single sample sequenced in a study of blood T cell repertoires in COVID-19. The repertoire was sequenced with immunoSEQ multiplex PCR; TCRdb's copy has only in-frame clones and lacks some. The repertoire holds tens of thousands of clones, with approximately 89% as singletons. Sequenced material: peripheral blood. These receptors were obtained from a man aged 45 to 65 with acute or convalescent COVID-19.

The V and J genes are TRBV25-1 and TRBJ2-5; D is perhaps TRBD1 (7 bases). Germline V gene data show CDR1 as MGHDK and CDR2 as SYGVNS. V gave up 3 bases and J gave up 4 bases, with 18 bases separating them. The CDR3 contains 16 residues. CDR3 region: CASSDPGGYRRETQYF. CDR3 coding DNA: TGTGCCAGCAGTGATCCAGGGGGGTATCGACGAGAGACCCAGTACTTC.

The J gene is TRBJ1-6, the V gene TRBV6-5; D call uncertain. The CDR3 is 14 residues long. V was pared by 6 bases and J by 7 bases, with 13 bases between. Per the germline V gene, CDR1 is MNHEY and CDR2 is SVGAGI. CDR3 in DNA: TGTGCCAGCAGCGGAGGGATTCGAAATTCACCCCTCCACTTT. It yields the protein CASSGGIRNSPLHF.

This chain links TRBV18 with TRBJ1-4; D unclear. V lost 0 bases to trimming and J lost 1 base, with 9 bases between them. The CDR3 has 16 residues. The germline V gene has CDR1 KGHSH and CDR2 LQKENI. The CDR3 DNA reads TGTGCCAGCTCACCACCGGGTAGCCTAACTAATGAAAAACTGTTTTTT. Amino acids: CASSPPGSLTNEKLFF. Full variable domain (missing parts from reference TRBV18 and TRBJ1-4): NAGVMQNPRHLVRRRGQEARLRCSPMKGHSHVYWYRQLPEEGLKFMVYLQKENIIDESGMPKERFSAEFPKEGPSILRIQQVVRGDSAAYFCASSPPGSLTNEKLFFGSGTQLSVL.

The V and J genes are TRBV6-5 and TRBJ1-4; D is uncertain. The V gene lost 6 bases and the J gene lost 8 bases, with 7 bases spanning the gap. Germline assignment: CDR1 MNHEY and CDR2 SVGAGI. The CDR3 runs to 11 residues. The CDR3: CASSGGEKLFF. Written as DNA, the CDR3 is TGTGCCAGCAGCGGAGGGGAAAAACTGTTTTTT.

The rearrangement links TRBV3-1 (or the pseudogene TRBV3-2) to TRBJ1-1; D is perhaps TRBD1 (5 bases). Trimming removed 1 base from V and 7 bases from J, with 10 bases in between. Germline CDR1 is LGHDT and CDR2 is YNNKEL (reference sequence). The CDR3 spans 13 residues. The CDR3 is CASSQVRGLEAFF. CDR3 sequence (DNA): TGTGCCAGCAGCCAAGTGCGGGGCCTTGAAGCTTTCTTT.

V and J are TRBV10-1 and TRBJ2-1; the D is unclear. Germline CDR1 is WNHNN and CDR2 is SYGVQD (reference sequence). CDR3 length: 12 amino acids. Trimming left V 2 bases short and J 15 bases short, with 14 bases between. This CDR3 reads CASSEGPQRLFF. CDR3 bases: TGCGCCAGCAGTGAGGGCCCACAACGACTGTTCTTC.

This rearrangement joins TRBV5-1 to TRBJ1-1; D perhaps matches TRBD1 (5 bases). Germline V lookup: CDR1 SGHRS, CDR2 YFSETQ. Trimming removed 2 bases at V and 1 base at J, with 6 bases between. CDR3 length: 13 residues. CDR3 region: CASSFTGNTEAFF. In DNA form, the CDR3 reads TGCGCCAGCAGCTTTACAGGGAACACTGAAGCTTTCTTT.

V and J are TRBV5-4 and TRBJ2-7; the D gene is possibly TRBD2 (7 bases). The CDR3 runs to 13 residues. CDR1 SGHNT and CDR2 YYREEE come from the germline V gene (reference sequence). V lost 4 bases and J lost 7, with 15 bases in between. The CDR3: CASSPSRGGEQYF. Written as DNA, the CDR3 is TGTGCCAGCAGCCCCTCTAGGGGGGGGGAGCAGTACTTC.

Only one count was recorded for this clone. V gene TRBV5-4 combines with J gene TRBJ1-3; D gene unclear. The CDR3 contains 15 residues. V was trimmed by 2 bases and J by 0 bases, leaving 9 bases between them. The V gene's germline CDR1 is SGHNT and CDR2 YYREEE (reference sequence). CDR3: CASSLSQYSGNTIYF. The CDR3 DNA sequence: TGTGCCAGCAGCTTATCCCAGTACTCTGGAAACACCATATATTTT.

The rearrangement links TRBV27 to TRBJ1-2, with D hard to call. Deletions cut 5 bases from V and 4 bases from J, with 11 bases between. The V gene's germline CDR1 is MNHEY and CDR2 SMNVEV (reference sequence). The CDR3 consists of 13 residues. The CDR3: CASSREAPYGYTF. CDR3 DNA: TGTGCCAGCAGTAGAGAGGCTCCCTATGGCTACACCTTC.

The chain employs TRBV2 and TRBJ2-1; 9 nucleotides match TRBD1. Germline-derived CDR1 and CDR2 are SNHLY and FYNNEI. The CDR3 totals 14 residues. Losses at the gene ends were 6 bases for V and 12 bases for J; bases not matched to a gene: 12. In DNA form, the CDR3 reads TGTGCCAGCAGGGCCGGGACAGGGTATGGGGGGCAGTTCTTC. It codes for CASRAGTGYGGQFF.

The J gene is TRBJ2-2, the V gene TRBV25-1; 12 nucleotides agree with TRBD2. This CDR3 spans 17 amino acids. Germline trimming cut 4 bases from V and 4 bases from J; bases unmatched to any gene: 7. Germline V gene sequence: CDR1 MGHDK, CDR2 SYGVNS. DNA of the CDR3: TGTGCCAGCAGTGCCGCCGGACTAGCGGGGCGCACCGGGGAGCTGTTTTTT. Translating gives CASSAAGLAGRTGELFF.

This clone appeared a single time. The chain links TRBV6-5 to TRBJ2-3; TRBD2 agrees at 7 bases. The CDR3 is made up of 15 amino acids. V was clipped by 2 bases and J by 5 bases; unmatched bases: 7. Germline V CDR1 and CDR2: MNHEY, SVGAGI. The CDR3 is CASSYGGGLRDTQYF. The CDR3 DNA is TGTGCCAGCAGTTACGGGGGGGGATTACGAGATACGCAGTATTTT.

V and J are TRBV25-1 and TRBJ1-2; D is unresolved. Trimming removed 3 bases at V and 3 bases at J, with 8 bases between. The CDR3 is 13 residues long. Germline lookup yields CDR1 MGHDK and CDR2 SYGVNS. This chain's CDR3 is CASSDYTDYGYTF. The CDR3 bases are TGTGCCAGCAGTGATTATACAGACTATGGCTACACCTTC.